These T cell receptor beta chains were read from a single sample in a study of T cell responses to AZD1222 COVID-19 vaccine. Method: immunoSEQ multiplex PCR; TCRdb's copy keeps in-frame clones and lacks some. The sample shows 150,000 to 200,000 clones, 90% of them seen only once. The input for sequencing was peripheral blood, taken on day 0 of AZD1222 vaccination. The receptors were sampled from an adult in good health. Each CDR3 is given with its conserved first and last residue. The D gene is left open where the match is weak. A row's size may be missing; if present it is once, few, many or a size class.

clone_size,cdr3_length,d_call,v_call,j_call,cdr3_nt,cdr3_aa
-,15,-,TRBV6-5,TRBJ2-3,TGTGCCAGTTCGGCGGGAACCGTGAGCACAGATACGCAGTATTTT,CASSAGTVSTDTQYF
-,17,TRBD1,TRBV30,TRBJ1-6,TGTGCCTGGAAATCGGGACAGTTAAGCTCCTATAATTCACCCCTCCACTTT,CAWKSGQLSSYNSPLHF
-,13,TRBD2,TRBV5-1,TRBJ2-5,TGCGCCAGCACGACTAGCGGGGTAGAGACCCAGTACTTC,CASTTSGVETQYF
-,14,-,TRBV29-1,TRBJ1-1,TGCAGCGTTTCGGGGGGATTCGGTAACACTGAAGCTTTCTTT,CSVSGGFGNTEAFF
-,15,TRBD1,TRBV5-6,TRBJ1-1,TGTGCCAGCAGCATCTTACAGGGGGCGGTAACTGAAGCTTTCTTT,CASSILQGAVTEAFF
-,14,-,TRBV3-1/TRBV3-2,TRBJ1-2,TGTGCCAGCAGCCAATCACTCCACCTCGGGGGCTACACCTTC,CASSQSLHLGGYTF
-,13,-,TRBV19,TRBJ1-2,TGTGCCAGTAGTATTCAGGGAATCTATGGCTACACCTTC,CASSIQGIYGYTF
-,18,TRBD1,TRBV2,TRBJ1-4,TGTGCCAGCAGGGGCCACTTGGGACAGGGGATCACTAATGAAAAACTGTTTTTT,CASRGHLGQGITNEKLFF
-,13,-,TRBV11-3,TRBJ1-1,TGTGCCAGCAGCTTAACTGGGAACACTGAAGCTTTCTTT,CASSLTGNTEAFF
-,12,-,TRBV12-3/TRBV12-4,TRBJ1-4,TGTGCCAGCACGGGGGTTAATGAAAAACTGTTTTTT,CASTGVNEKLFF
-,15,-,TRBV7-7,TRBJ2-1,TGTGCTAGCAGCTTAGAGGCAGGGACGGGGACTGAGCAGTTCTTC,CASSLEAGTGTEQFF
-,14,-,TRBV30,TRBJ2-1,TGTGCCTGGAGGCTTGGGCGGGGAAGTAATGAGCAGTTCTTC,CAWRLGRGSNEQFF
few,14,TRBD1,TRBV27,TRBJ2-7,TGTGCCAGCAGTAAACCGGGACAGCATTACGAGCAGTACTTC,CASSKPGQHYEQYF
-,12,-,TRBV28,TRBJ1-5,TGTGCCAGCAGTCAGACGTATCAGCCCCAGCATTTT,CASSQTYQPQHF
-,14,-,TRBV29-1,TRBJ1-2,TGCAGCGTTCACCACAGGGTGGCTAACTATGGCTACACCTTC,CSVHHRVANYGYTF
-,15,TRBD1,TRBV24-1,TRBJ1-5,TGTGCCACCAGTGACCCGACAGGGGGGGATCAGCCCCAGCATTTT,CATSDPTGGDQPQHF
-,14,-,TRBV7-8,TRBJ2-5,TGTGCCAGCAGCGGCGGGACAGTCCAAGAGACCCAGTACTTC,CASSGGTVQETQYF
-,14,-,TRBV24-1,TRBJ1-1,TGTGCCACCAGTGACCTCACCGCCAGAGCTGGCGCTTTCTTT,CATSDLTARAGAFF
-,14,TRBD1,TRBV5-1,TRBJ1-5,TGCGCCAGCAGCCCGGACAGGGGACTACGGCCCCAGCATTTT,CASSPDRGLRPQHF
-,14,TRBD1,TRBV18,TRBJ1-1,TGTGCCAGCTCGTTGACAGGGACGAACACTGAAGCTTTCTTT,CASSLTGTNTEAFF
-,13,-,TRBV7-8,TRBJ1-2,TGTGCCAGCAGCCCCCCCATGTTTGGTGGCTACACCTTC,CASSPPMFGGYTF
-,13,-,TRBV7-2,TRBJ1-2,TGTGCCAGCAGCTTAAAGGAAAACTATGGCTACACCTTC,CASSLKENYGYTF
-,15,TRBD1,TRBV7-9,TRBJ1-2,TGTGCCAGCAGCCCCTCCGGACAGGGGGTGGTTGGCTACACCTTC,CASSPSGQGVVGYTF
-,16,-,TRBV7-9,TRBJ1-4,TGTGCCAGCAGCCGCCTCGGGATAAGGACTAATGAAAAACTGTTTTTT,CASSRLGIRTNEKLFF
-,16,TRBD2,TRBV9,TRBJ2-1,TGTGCCAGCAGTTTAGCGGGGGGCCCCCTCTACAATGAGCAGTTCTTC,CASSLAGGPLYNEQFF
-,13,-,TRBV25-1,TRBJ2-3,TGTGCCAGCAGTGAATATGTTGCAGATACGCAGTATTTT,CASSEYVADTQYF
-,15,-,TRBV5-8,TRBJ1-6,TGTGCCAGCAGCTTTTACAGGACTGCGCATTCACCCCTCCACTTT,CASSFYRTAHSPLHF
-,15,-,TRBV28,TRBJ2-1,TGTGCCAGCAGCCGGATCGGGGATTCCTACAATGAGCAGTTCTTC,CASSRIGDSYNEQFF
-,14,-,TRBV5-5,TRBJ1-1,TGTGCCAGCAGCCTTCTCCCACCCCCCACTGAAGCTTTCTTT,CASSLLPPPTEAFF
-,13,-,TRBV5-1,TRBJ1-1,TGCGCCAGCAGCTTGTTTCACGACCGTGAAGCTTTCTTT,CASSLFHDREAFF